This record looks at one T cell receptor beta chain sequence and its context. This CDR3 has 13 residues. V lost 5 bases and J lost 4, with 11 bases in between. This specimen comes from a study of blood T cell repertoires in COVID-19. Background on the study: Samples taken during acute and convalescent COVID-19 were collected in the United States, Italy and Spain. PBMCs, B-cell-depleted T cells, or T cells provided the cDNA or gDNA that made up the material.

Authors' processing steps: Nucleated cell counts were estimated from reference gene primer amplification. Measured with immunoSEQ multiplex PCR; TCRdb has only the in-frame clones, and not every one. The DNA was the basis for D and trimming; V, J and clone size are from that table. There are 200,000 to 300,000 clones in the sample; 75% to 85% occur only once, and approximately 5.7% lies in the top ten. The V call is TRBV23-1, the J call TRBJ1-2; tentatively, D is TRBD1 (6 bases). TRBV23-1 is reported as an ORF; its role is uncertain. The clonotype comes from a human donor in a cohort sampled during active COVID-19. Material: peripheral blood. DNA for the CDR3: TGCGCCAGCAGTGCTCAGACAGGCTATGGCTACACCTTC. Encoded protein: CASSAQTGYGYTF.